Included here is one T cell receptor (beta chain) sequence, with context. The antigen is not known. The record originates from a study of T cell repertoires in cytomegalovirus infection. Overall study context: CMV infection together with matching HLA type was indicated by public TCR beta signatures.

Germline CDR1 is GTSNPN and CDR2 is SVGIG (reference sequence). The V and J ends lost 2 bases and 5 bases respectively, with 9 bases between them. The CDR3 contains 12 residues. Regarding the study as a whole: Accumulated public TCR beta family frequency recognized individuals carrying CMV together with the relevant HLA.

TCRdb used MiXCR to reprocess the reads, holding one entry per CDR3 protein. The sample has a few hundred thousand distinct CDR3 sequences, roughly 43% seen once. Here the sequenced sample was cultured PBMCs, taken from culture after CMV antigen stimulation. The receptor was derived from a human donor in good health (CMV status not recorded). Some clones in this sample may be carry-over from other donors' samples. This chain links TRBV30 with TRBJ2-5; D remains unclear. The CDR3: CAWSSEVETQYF. CDR3 DNA: TGTGCCTGGAGTTCTGAGGTGGAGACCCAGTACTTC.